This T cell receptor (beta chain) originates from a study of OX40 agonist ivuxolimab in advanced cancers. Study findings and constraints: In CD8+ T cells, expanded clones were on average more numerous than in CD4+. Both CD4+ and CD8+ T cell populations in blood had undergone clonal expansion by week 6 at 0.1 to 3.0 mg/kg.

Germline V gene lookup returns CDR1 SGHKS and CDR2 YYEKEE (reference sequence). The CDR3 covers 14 residues. V dropped 4 bases and J dropped 0 bases, with 11 bases sitting between them. Concerning this clone: The antigen is unknown.

The table came from immunoSEQ multiplex PCR; TCRdb's copy has only in-frame clones and leaves some out. The sample carries more than 65,000 clones, approximately 88% recorded once. The sequenced sample was CD4+ or CD8+ T cells sorted from blood, obtained in a trial of the OX40 agonist ivuxolimab. The clonotype was recovered from an adult with an advanced solid tumor such as melanoma, head and neck, liver or kidney cancer. V gene TRBV5-5 combines with J gene TRBJ2-7; D may be TRBD2 (6 bases). CDR3 sequence: CASSGTSYSYEQYF. The CDR3 region has the DNA TGTGCCAGCAGCGGGACTTCCTACTCCTACGAGCAGTACTTC.